This TCR beta chain comes out of a study of OX40 agonist ivuxolimab in advanced cancers. Study summary: Patients received ivuxolimab, an agonistic anti-OX40 (CD134) antibody. Patients with prior anti-PD-1, anti-PD-L1 or anti-CTLA-4 therapy were eligible; about 40% had some. The study's findings and limits: Near-lowest levels of clonal expansion characterized partial responders at 0.1-3.0 mg/kg.

Clones were sequenced by immunoSEQ multiplex PCR, and TCRdb holds only the in-frame ones, with some missing. The table has about 69,000 clones, around 91% seen once. Germline assignment: CDR1 SGHVS and CDR2 FQNEAQ. The CDR3 length is 15 residues. The trim removed 5 bases at V and 5 bases at J, leaving 9 bases unmatched. In regard to this clone: Its matching antigen is unknown.

Sample: CD4+ or CD8+ T cells sorted from blood, taken in a trial of the OX40 agonist ivuxolimab. The chain is built from TRBV7-8 and TRBJ2-1; TRBD2 matches 7 bases. The source of this sequence is an adult with an advanced solid tumor such as melanoma, head and neck, liver or kidney cancer. CDR3 sequence (DNA): TGTGCCAGCAGCCCGACATGGGGAGGGAACAATGAGCAGTTCTTC. Its translation: CASSPTWGGNNEQFF. The whole variable domain, filled in from reference TRBV7-8 and TRBJ2-1, reads GAGVSQSPRYKVAKRGQDVALRCDPISGHVSLFWYQQALGQGPEFLTYFQNEAQLDKSGLPSDRFFAERPEGSVSTLKIQRTQQEDSAVYLCASSPTWGGNNEQFFGPGTRLTVL.